These T cell receptor beta chains were read from a single sample in a study of T cells after somatic rescue of genetic block. Repertoires were generated with immunoSEQ multiplex PCR, while TCRdb's copy carries only in-frame clones and drops some. The top ten hold less than 25% of the sample, which has about 10,000 clones, around two thirds seen once. The sample consisted of peripheral blood mononuclear cells (PBMCs). The receptors come from a boy aged 10-17 years. Each CDR3 is given with its conserved first and last residue. D genes are given only for firm matches. Some rows have no size entry. The others give once, few or many, or a class for an expanded clone.

clone size | J gene | D gene | V gene | CDR3 DNA | CDR3 protein
- | TRBJ2-1 | - | TRBV11-3 | TGTGCCAGCAGCTTGACAGAATCGAATGAGCAGTTCTTC | CASSLTESNEQFF
once | TRBJ2-6 | TRBD1 | TRBV4-2 | TGTGCCAGCAGCCAAGAAGGACAGGGGGCAACCTCTGGGGCCAACGTCCTGACTTTC | CASSQEGQGATSGANVLTF
few | TRBJ1-2 | TRBD1 | TRBV9 | TGTGCCAGCAGCGTAGCAGGGGGAGGCTACACCTTC | CASSVAGGGYTF
few | TRBJ2-5 | - | TRBV20-1 | TGCAGTGCTAGAGATGAGACCCAGTACTTC | CSARDETQYF
- | TRBJ2-3 | - | TRBV9 | TGTGCCAGCAGCGTAGAGTCAGATACGCAGTATTTT | CASSVESDTQYF
medium-sized | TRBJ2-7 | - | TRBV6-5 | TGTGCCAGCAGTTACGGTACCTCCTACGAGCAGTACTTC | CASSYGTSYEQYF
- | TRBJ1-4 | - | TRBV7-6 | TGTGCCAGCAGCTTTGGGACGTTGGGGGGTAATGAAAAACTGTTTTTT | CASSFGTLGGNEKLFF
- | TRBJ2-4 | - | TRBV18 | TGTGCCAGCTCAGCGATAACAGGTGCCAAAAACATTCAGTACTTC | CASSAITGAKNIQYF
once | TRBJ2-4 | TRBD2 | TRBV30 | TGTGCCTGGTCCTCCTGGGGGGGGGAAAACATTCAGTACTTC | CAWSSWGGENIQYF
- | TRBJ2-7 | - | TRBV10-3 | TGTGCCATCAGTTCGTTCCACGAGCAGTACTTC | CAISSFHEQYF
- | TRBJ2-3 | - | TRBV28 | TGTGCCAGCAGTTCAGGGTGGGCAGATACGCAGTATTTT | CASSSGWADTQYF
- | TRBJ2-2 | - | TRBV11-2 | TGTGCCAGCAGCTTAGATCTCGGGACATTTCACACCGGGGAGCTGTTTTTT | CASSLDLGTFHTGELFF
- | TRBJ1-3 | - | TRBV5-5 | TGTGCCAGCAGCTTCGCAGGGGCTGGAAACACCATATATTTT | CASSFAGAGNTIYF
- | TRBJ2-3 | - | TRBV19 | TGTGCCAGTAGTATTTGGGGAGTTTTTAGCACAGATACGCAGTATTTT | CASSIWGVFSTDTQYF
- | TRBJ2-2 | - | TRBV18 | TGTGCCAGCTCACCAACATTATCAGGGGCCAACACCGGGGAGCTGTTTTTT | CASSPTLSGANTGELFF
once | TRBJ2-4 | - | TRBV7-9 | TGTGCCAGCAGCTTAGACAGGTTAGCCAAAAACATTCAGTACTTC | CASSLDRLAKNIQYF
- | TRBJ1-5 | - | TRBV19 | TGTGCCAGTAGGAGACTGGGGGGCACGCCCCAGCATTTT | CASRRLGGTPQHF
- | TRBJ1-5 | - | TRBV28 | TGTGCCAGCAGCCGCGTCAAGGCCCAGCATTTT | CASSRVKAQHF
- | TRBJ2-5 | TRBD2 | TRBV7-9 | TGTGCCAGCAGCTTAACTAGCGGGGAGGAGACCCAGTACTTC | CASSLTSGEETQYF
- | TRBJ1-1 | - | TRBV19 | TGTGCCAGTAGTCCGCGACACTTAGATAGCACTGAAGCTTTCTTT | CASSPRHLDSTEAFF
- | TRBJ2-3 | TRBD1 | TRBV6-5 | TGTGCCAGCAGTTACGGGTGGACAGGGGGCAAGTATTTT | CASSYGWTGGKYF
- | TRBJ1-5 | TRBD1 | TRBV28 | TGTGCCAGCAGGCAGCCAGGGGGCAACAATCAGCCCCAGCATTTT | CASRQPGGNNQPQHF
- | TRBJ1-4 | TRBD1 | TRBV28 | TGTGCCAGCAGTTCCGGGACAGCCCTTTCAACTAATGAAAAACTGTTTTTT | CASSSGTALSTNEKLFF
- | TRBJ2-7 | - | TRBV27 | TGTGCCAGCAGTTTTTCGGGACAACTCTACGAGCAGTACTTC | CASSFSGQLYEQYF
medium-sized | TRBJ2-7 | - | TRBV6-1 | TGTGCCAGCAACCCTCGGGATTATTCCTACGAGCAGTACTTC | CASNPRDYSYEQYF
- | TRBJ1-4 | - | TRBV4-1 | TGCGCCAGCAGCCAGCCTCCAGGGCAGCCAACTAATGAAAAACTGTTTTTT | CASSQPPGQPTNEKLFF
- | TRBJ2-7 | - | TRBV27 | TGTGCCAGCAGTTCGTCAAGGTTCGAATTTACCTACGAGCAGTACTTC | CASSSSRFEFTYEQYF
- | TRBJ2-3 | TRBD1 | TRBV25-1 | TGTGCCAGCAGTGATCCTATCCGGGACAGGGGAGATACGCAGTATTTT | CASSDPIRDRGDTQYF
few | TRBJ2-7 | - | TRBV2 | TGTGCCAGCAGAGCAGATGGCTCCTACGAGCAGTACTTC | CASRADGSYEQYF
- | TRBJ1-2 | - | TRBV7-9 | TGTGCCAGCTCTACCGCGGCAGGGCGAAGAGATGGCTACACCTTC | CASSTAAGRRDGYTF
- | TRBJ1-1 | - | TRBV11-1 | TGTGCCAGCAGCTTCTATCTGGGGGCGAACACTGAAGCTTTCTTT | CASSFYLGANTEAFF
few | TRBJ1-4 | - | TRBV5-1 | TGCGCCAGCAGCCCCCAGGGTGCTAATGAAAAACTGTTTTTT | CASSPQGANEKLFF
- | TRBJ1-2 | - | TRBV25-1 | TGTGCCAGCAGTACCCCATCCAGGGGTCGTGGCTACACCTTC | CASSTPSRGRGYTF
- | TRBJ1-3 | - | TRBV30 | TGTGCCTGGAGTGGAAACACCATATATTTT | CAWSGNTIYF
- | TRBJ2-7 | - | TRBV27 | TGTGCCAGCAGTTGGGCGAACGAGCAGTACTTC | CASSWANEQYF
- | TRBJ1-1 | - | TRBV29-1 | TGCAGCGTTGAAGATGGGGCCATGAACACTGAAGCTTTCTTT | CSVEDGAMNTEAFF
- | TRBJ2-1 | TRBD1 | TRBV6-5 | TGTGCCAGCAGACCATGGACAGGGGTTAATGAGCAGTTCTTC | CASRPWTGVNEQFF
- | TRBJ2-7 | - | TRBV9 | TGTGCCAGCAGCGTAGGTCCTAGGTCCTACGAGCAGTACTTC | CASSVGPRSYEQYF
- | TRBJ1-2 | TRBD1 | TRBV18 | TGTGCCAGCTCACCAGAGACAGGGCTAAACTATGGCTACACCTTC | CASSPETGLNYGYTF
- | TRBJ2-4 | - | TRBV2 | TGTGCCAGCAGTGACAGGCACATTTTAGCCAAAAACATTCAGTACTTC | CASSDRHILAKNIQYF
- | TRBJ2-7 | - | TRBV10-2 | TGCGCCAGCAGTGCTTCTTCGTACGAGCAGTACTTC | CASSASSYEQYF
- | TRBJ2-5 | TRBD2 | TRBV4-1 | TGCGCCAGCAGCCAAGAGGATCCTAGCGGGGTAATCATGTACTTC | CASSQEDPSGVIMYF
- | TRBJ2-7 | - | TRBV27 | TGTGCCAGCAGTAAAAACCGGCAGTTCTACGAGCAGTACTTC | CASSKNRQFYEQYF
- | TRBJ2-3 | - | TRBV11-1 | TGTGCCAGCAGCTTCGATATGACCACCACAGATACGCAGTATTTT | CASSFDMTTTDTQYF
few | TRBJ1-1 | - | TRBV20-1 | TGCAGTGCATCCCTGAACACTGAAGCTTTCTTT | CSASLNTEAFF
- | TRBJ2-1 | - | TRBV5-1 | TGCGCCAGCAGCCGTTTAGAAAATGAGCAGTTCTTC | CASSRLENEQFF
- | TRBJ1-5 | - | TRBV4-2 | TGTGCCAGCAGCCAAGCAAGAGGCGGAACAGACGGAAAGCCCCAGCATTTT | CASSQARGGTDGKPQHF
once | TRBJ1-5 | - | TRBV28 | TGTGCCAGCAGTCTAAGATCTATTCAGCCCCAGCATTTT | CASSLRSIQPQHF
once | TRBJ1-2 | TRBD1 | TRBV5-5 | TGTGCCAGCAGCTTGGCATTGACAGGGGTCTATGGCTACACCTTC | CASSLALTGVYGYTF